This T cell receptor beta chain was observed in a study of T cell changes during pregnancy in multiple sclerosis. Trimming at V came to 2 bases and at J to 2 bases, leaving 2 bases not matched to a gene. CDR3 length: 15 residues. The germline V gene encodes CDR1 MNHEY and CDR2 SVGAGI. The assay was immunoSEQ multiplex PCR, and TCRdb's table has in-frame clones only and misses some. The table has approximately 54,000 clones, approximately 91% seen once. The chain employs TRBV6-5 and TRBJ2-7; 11 bases are a match to TRBD2. Sequencing used peripheral blood, obtained after pregnancy. The clonotype originates from a female donor in good health, enrolled as a control in a pregnancy study. The CDR3 is CASSYGTSGTYEQYF. In nucleotides, the CDR3 is TGTGCCAGCAGTTACGGGACTAGCGGAACCTACGAGCAGTACTTC.